This TCR beta chain was sequenced during a study (dated by TCRdb to between 2015 and 2016). As for the study more broadly: Whether tumor-infiltrating Tregs in breast cancer are recruited from blood Tregs or converted in situ from other CD4+ T cell subsets was tested. Overall results and qualifications from the work: Tumor-infiltrating Treg TCR alpha and beta sequences overlapped most with tumor naive CD4+ T cells, then with blood naive CD4+ T cells. Validation in the larger cohort was restricted to a single TCR beta V-J rearrangement rather than whole repertoires. The TCR gene usage of tumor memory CD4+ T cells clustered together with blood and lymph node memory CD4+ cells and with lymph node naive CD4+ cells.

In the case of this clonotype: Its antigen is still unknown. No clone much larger than this one lies a single base away; base qualities are absent.

To purify naive CD4+ T cells, the Miltenyi Naive CD4+ T Cell Isolation kit was used, and CD25 microbeads served to deplete Tregs. Tregs, naive and memory CD4+ T cells from tumor, blood and ipsilateral draining lymph nodes of about 5 breast cancer patients underwent full-length TCR alpha and beta sequencing. Tumor tissue and lymph nodes obtained from ipsilateral axillary dissection were perfused with PBS, minced and then digested with collagenase I and hyaluronidase. Mononuclear cells from lymph nodes or 40 to 60 ml of peripheral blood were isolated by Ficoll density gradient centrifugation. Sorted cell populations were confirmed by FACS to exceed 90% purity. Full-length TCR variable regions were amplified by 5' RACE PCR with constant-region reverse primers, followed by semi-nested PCR with Nested Universal Primer A. The ReliaPrep RNA Cell Miniprep System was used to extract total RNA, which was then reverse transcribed into 5'RACE-ready cDNA with the SMARTer RACE 5'/3' Kit. An Illumina MiSeq was used to sequence the full-length TCR alpha and beta libraries, which had been barcoded with multiplex adaptors. In the paper's pipeline: For each of nine subset-tissue groups, sequencing data from the five patients were pooled, and the groups were then compared using unsupervised clustering of TCR gene usage. The Morisita-Horn index was used to calculate repertoire similarity, with shared sequences weighted by how much each contributed to each repertoire. TCRdb trimmed public reads at Q25 via fastp, called clones via MiXCR and kept in-frame beta chains. Each entry merges the rows of one CDR3 protein and shows their most common DNA and genes. The V and J calls and clone size are TCRdb's, not the authors'. In this sample the table shows approximately 40,000 distinct CDR3 sequences, approximately 20% of which occur a single time. Around 2.8% of the sample goes to the ten largest clones.

The CDR3, cysteine through phenylalanine, is 14 amino acids long. Only the CDR3 part of the read is kept: 42 bases, read in frame from the first base. The germline V end is reduced by 3 bases and the J end by 3 bases; junction bases left unmatched: 3. The germline V gene specifies KGHSH as CDR1 and LQKENI as CDR2. Specimen: naive CD4+ T cells sorted from a lymph node. The sample's cell subset or site label, decoded: naive CD4+ T cells, CD4+CD45RA+CD25-. The chain links TRBV18 with TRBJ1-1, with 8 junctional bases fitting TRBD1. The receptor's source is a female donor with breast cancer. The CDR3 region: CASSPQGADTEAFF. The nucleotides read TGTGCCAGCTCACCCCAGGGGGCGGACACTGAAGCTTTCTTT.